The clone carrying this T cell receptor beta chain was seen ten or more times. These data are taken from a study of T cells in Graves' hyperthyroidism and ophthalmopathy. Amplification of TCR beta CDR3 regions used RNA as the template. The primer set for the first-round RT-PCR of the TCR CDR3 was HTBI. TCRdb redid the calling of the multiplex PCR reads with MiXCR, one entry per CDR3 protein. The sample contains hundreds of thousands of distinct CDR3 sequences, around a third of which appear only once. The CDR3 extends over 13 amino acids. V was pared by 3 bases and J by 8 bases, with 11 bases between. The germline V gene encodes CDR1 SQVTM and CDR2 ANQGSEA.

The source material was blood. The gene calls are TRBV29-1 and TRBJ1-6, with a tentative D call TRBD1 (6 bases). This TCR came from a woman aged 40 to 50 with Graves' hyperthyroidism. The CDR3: CSVEQGRHSPLHF. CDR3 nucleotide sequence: TGCAGCGTTGAGCAGGGGAGGCATTCACCCCTCCACTTT.